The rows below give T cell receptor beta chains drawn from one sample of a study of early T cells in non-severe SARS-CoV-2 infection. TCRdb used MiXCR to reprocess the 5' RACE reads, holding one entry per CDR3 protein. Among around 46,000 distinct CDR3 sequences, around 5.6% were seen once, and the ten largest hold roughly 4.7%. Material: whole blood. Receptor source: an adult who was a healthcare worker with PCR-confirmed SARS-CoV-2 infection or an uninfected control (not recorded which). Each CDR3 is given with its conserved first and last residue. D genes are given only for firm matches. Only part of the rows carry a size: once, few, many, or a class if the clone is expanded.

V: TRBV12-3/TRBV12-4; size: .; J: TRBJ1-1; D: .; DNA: TGTGCCAGCAGTTTAGGGGCCGCGAACACTGAAGCTTTCTTT; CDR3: CASSLGAANTEAFF
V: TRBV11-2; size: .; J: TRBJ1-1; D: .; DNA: TGTGCCAGCAGCCCTGACAGGAGGAACACTGAAGCTTTCTTT; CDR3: CASSPDRRNTEAFF
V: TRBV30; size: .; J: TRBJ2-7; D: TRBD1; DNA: TGTGCCGGCTACAGGGGGCGGTACGAGCAGTACTTC; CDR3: CAGYRGRYEQYF
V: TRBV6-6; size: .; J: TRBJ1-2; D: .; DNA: TGTGCCAGCAGTTACTTCACGAACCTCAACTATGGCTACACCTTC; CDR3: CASSYFTNLNYGYTF
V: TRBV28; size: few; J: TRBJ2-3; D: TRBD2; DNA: TGTGCCATCACCGCTAGCGGGTTCACAGATACGCAGTATTTT; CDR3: CAITASGFTDTQYF
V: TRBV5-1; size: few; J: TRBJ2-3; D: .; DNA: TGCGCCAGCAGTCTTAAAACAGGGATGGCAACAGATACGCAGTATTTT; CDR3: CASSLKTGMATDTQYF
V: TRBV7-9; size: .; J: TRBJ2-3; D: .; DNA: TGTGCCAGCAGGCTACTACTAGCTGCTCCGCAGTATTTT; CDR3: CASRLLLAAPQYF
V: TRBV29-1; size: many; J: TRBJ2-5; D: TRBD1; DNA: TGCAGCGTCCAACGACAGGGGAGCTGGGAGACCCAGTACTTC; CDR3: CSVQRQGSWETQYF
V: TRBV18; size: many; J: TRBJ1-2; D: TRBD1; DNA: TGTGCCAGCTCACCTCGGGACAGGGACTATGGCTACACCTTC; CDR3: CASSPRDRDYGYTF
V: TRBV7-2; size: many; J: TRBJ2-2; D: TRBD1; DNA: TGTGCCAGCAGCATCCAGGGGGCGAACACCGGGGAGCTGTTTTTT; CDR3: CASSIQGANTGELFF
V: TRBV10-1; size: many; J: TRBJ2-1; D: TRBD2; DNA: TGCGCCAGCAAACCCTCCGTAGGTTCACTAGCGGGAAACCACAATGAGCAGTTCTTC; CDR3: CASKPSVGSLAGNHNEQFF
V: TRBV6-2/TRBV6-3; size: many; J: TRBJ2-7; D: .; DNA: TGTGCCAGCGCCGAAGCGACGGCAGGCTACGAGCAGTACTTC; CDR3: CASAEATAGYEQYF
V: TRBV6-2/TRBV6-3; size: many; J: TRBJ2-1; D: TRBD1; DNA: TGTGCCAGCAGTTACCCCCAATGGGGACAGGGCTCCTACAATGAGCAGTTCTTC; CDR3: CASSYPQWGQGSYNEQFF
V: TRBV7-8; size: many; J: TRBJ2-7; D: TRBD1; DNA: TGTGCCAGCAGCTTAGCGCTGCTGGACAGGGGTTCCTACGAGCAGTACTTC; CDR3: CASSLALLDRGSYEQYF
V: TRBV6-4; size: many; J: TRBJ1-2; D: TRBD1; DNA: TGTGCCAGCAGTGATCCGGGACAGGGGTTCTATGGCTACACCTTC; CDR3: CASSDPGQGFYGYTF
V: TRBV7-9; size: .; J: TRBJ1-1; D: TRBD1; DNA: TGTGCCAGCAGCACCGAAGGGGGCAGGGCAACCGCAGCCGAAGCTTTCTTT; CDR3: CASSTEGGRATAAEAFF
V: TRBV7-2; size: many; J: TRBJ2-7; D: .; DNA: TGTGCCAGCAGCATCTTAGGACAGTCAAACTACGAGCAGTACTTC; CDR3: CASSILGQSNYEQYF
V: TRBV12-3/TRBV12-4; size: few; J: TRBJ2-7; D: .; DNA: TGTGCCAGCAGTCCGACGGGGGGCGGCGAGCAGTACTTC; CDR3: CASSPTGGGEQYF
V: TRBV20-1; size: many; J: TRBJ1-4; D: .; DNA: TGCAGTGGTCAGGGTGATGAAAAACTGTTTTTT; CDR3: CSGQGDEKLFF
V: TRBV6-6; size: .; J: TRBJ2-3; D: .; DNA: TGTGCCAGCAGTTACTCACCTTTCACAGATACGCAGTATTTT; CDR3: CASSYSPFTDTQYF
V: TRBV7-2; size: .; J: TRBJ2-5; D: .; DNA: TGTGCCAGCAGCCAGAGCCCCCTAACCCAGTACTTC; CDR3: CASSQSPLTQYF
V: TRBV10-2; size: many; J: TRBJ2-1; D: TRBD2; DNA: TGCGCCAGCAGGCCAGCGGGGGGGCTTAATGAGCAGTTCTTC; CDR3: CASRPAGGLNEQFF
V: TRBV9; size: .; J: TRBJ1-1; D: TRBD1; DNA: TGTGCCAGCAGCCCCCGGGACAGACCGAACACTGAAGCTTTCTTT; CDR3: CASSPRDRPNTEAFF
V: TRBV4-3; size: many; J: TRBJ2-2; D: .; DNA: TGCGCCAGCAGCCTCCGTTGGACCCCGGGCACCGGGGAGCTGTTTTTT; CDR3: CASSLRWTPGTGELFF
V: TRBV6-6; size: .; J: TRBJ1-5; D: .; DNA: TGTGCCAGCACCGTCGGAGGGAAGGGCAATCAGCCCCAGCATTTT; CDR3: CASTVGGKGNQPQHF
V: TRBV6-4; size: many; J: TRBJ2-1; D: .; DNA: TGTGCCAGCAGTGAGAGGGGAAACTCCTACAATGAGCAGTTCTTC; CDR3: CASSERGNSYNEQFF
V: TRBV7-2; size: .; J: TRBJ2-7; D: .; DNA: TGTGCCAGCAGCTTAGTGGGGATCTACGAGCAGTACTTC; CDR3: CASSLVGIYEQYF
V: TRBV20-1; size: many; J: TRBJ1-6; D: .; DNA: TGCAGTGCTAGTCCCGCCGGCCAGGTAGATTCACCCCTCCACTTT; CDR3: CSASPAGQVDSPLHF
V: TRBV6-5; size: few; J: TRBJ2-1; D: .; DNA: TGTGCCAGCAGTTCCGGCCAGGAGAGCTCCTACAATGAGCAGTTCTTC; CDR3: CASSSGQESSYNEQFF
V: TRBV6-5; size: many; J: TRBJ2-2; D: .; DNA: TGTGCCAGCAGTTACTGGGCGGAGACCGGGGAGCTGTTTTTT; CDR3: CASSYWAETGELFF
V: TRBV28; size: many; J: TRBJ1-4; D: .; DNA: TGTGCCAGCAGTTACCACCTCTCCGGGACGGCTAATGAAAAACTGTTTTTT; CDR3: CASSYHLSGTANEKLFF
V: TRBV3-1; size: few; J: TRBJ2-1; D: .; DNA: TGTGCCAGCAGCCAATCGGTTAATGACGGGACCTACAATGAGCAGTTCTTC; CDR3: CASSQSVNDGTYNEQFF
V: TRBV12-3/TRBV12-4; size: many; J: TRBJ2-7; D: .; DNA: TGTGCCAGCAGTTTTGGGTCAGGGGACGAGCAGTACTTC; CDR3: CASSFGSGDEQYF
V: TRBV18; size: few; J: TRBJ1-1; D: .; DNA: TGTGCCAGCTCATCGTCGGGGGTCATGAACACTGAAGCTTTCTTT; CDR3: CASSSSGVMNTEAFF
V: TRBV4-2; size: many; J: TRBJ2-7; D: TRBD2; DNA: TGTGCCAGCAGCCAAGATAGGGCTAGCGGGGGGGCCGAGCAGTACTTC; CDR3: CASSQDRASGGAEQYF
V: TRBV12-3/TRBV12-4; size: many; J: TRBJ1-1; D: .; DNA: TGTGCCAGCAGTTTAGGTGGGGAGAACACTGAAGCTTTCTTT; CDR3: CASSLGGENTEAFF
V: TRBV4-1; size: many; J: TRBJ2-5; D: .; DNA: TGCGCCAGCAGCCAGGAGGGCCTGGAGACCCAGTACTTC; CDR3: CASSQEGLETQYF
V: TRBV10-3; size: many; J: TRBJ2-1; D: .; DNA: TGTGCCACCACCTCTCCTAGCGAACACAATGAGCAGTTCTTC; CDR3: CATTSPSEHNEQFF
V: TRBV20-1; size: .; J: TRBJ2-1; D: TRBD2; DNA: TGCAGTGCGAACCGACTAGCGGGGGGGTACAATGAGCAGTTCTTC; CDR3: CSANRLAGGYNEQFF
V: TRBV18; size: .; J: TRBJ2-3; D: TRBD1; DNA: TGTGCCAGCTCACCACCCGGGACAGGGGAAGATACGCAGTATTTT; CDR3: CASSPPGTGEDTQYF
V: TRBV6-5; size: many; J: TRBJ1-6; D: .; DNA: TGTGCCAGCAGTTACGAGACCTGGGCCTCACCCCTCCACTTT; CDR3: CASSYETWASPLHF
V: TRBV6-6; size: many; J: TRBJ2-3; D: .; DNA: TGTGCCAGCAGATTACAGAGCCAATTCACAGATACGCAGTATTTT; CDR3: CASRLQSQFTDTQYF
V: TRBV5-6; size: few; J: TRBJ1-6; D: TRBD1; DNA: TGTGCCAGCACCGTGGTCGCGACAGGGACACCCCTCCACTTT; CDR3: CASTVVATGTPLHF
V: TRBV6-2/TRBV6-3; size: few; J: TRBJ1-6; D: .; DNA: TGTGCCAGCAGCCGAGGTGCGGGTAATTCACCCCTCCACTTT; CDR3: CASSRGAGNSPLHF
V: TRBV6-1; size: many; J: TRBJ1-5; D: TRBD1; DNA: TGTGCCAGCAGTCCGGGACAGGGGCAGAATCAGCCCCAGCATTTT; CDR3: CASSPGQGQNQPQHF
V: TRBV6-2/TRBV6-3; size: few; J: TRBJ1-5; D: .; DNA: TGTGCCAGCAGTTTCAGGGTCGGAAATCAGCCCCAGCATTTT; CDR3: CASSFRVGNQPQHF
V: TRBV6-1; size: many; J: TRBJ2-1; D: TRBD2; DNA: TGTGCCAGCAGCCAAGGGGTAGCGGGACGCTACAATGAGCAGTTCTTC; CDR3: CASSQGVAGRYNEQFF
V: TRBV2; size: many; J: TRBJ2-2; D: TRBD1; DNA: TGTGCCAGCAGTGTGGTGGGACAGGGGGTGGAGGAGCTGTTTTTT; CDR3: CASSVVGQGVEELFF
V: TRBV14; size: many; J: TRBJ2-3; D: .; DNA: TGTGCCAGCAGCCAAGATCTCCCAGATACGCAGTATTTT; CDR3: CASSQDLPDTQYF
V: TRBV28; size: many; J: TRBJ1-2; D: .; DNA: TGTGCCAGCAGTTTATCCCACAGGTCGAATGGCTACACCTTC; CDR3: CASSLSHRSNGYTF
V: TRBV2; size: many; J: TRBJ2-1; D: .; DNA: TGTGCCAGCAGTTTACAGCTCTACAATGAGCAGTTCTTC; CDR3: CASSLQLYNEQFF
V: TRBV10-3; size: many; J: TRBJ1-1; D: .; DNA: TGTGCCATCAGTGAAGTAGTGGGTGAAGCTTTCTTT; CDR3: CAISEVVGEAFF